This T cell receptor beta chain is from a study of T cells in Graves' hyperthyroidism and ophthalmopathy. On this clonotype: Antigen unknown. A read error may account for a junction end that differs from germline.

Germline-derived CDR1 and CDR2 are SGHDN and FVKESK. This CDR3 is built from 16 residues. Findings of the study overall: It was a median roughly six months before onset that the model predicted ophthalmopathy. Blood also held most thyroid clonotypes expanded beyond 0.001.

Regions amplified from RNA transcripts were the TCR beta CDR3 regions. When the TCR CDR3 underwent first-round RT-PCR, the HTBI primer set was used. TCRdb ran MiXCR on the multiplex PCR reads and lists one entry per CDR3 protein. Of roughly 720,000 distinct CDR3 sequences in the sample, 17% were seen once. The chain couples TRBV14 to TRBJ2-2, with TRBD2 matching over 11 bases. The specimen sequenced was blood. The sequence was collected from a man aged 50 to 59 with Graves' hyperthyroidism. The CDR3 nucleotides read TGTGCCAGCAACCAAGTTACTAGCGGGAGTCCCGGGGGGCTGTTTTTT. Translated: CASNQVTSGSPGGLFF.